This T cell receptor (beta chain) stems from a study of blood T cell repertoires in COVID-19. Study-level information: From the United States, Italy and Spain came samples of acute and convalescent COVID-19. From T cells, B-cell-depleted T cells, or PBMCs came the material, which was cDNA or gDNA.

One Seattle source followed patients from active infection through their disease course. In the original workflow: Nucleated cell number was recorded as an estimate derived from reference gene primer amplification. This table comes from immunoSEQ multiplex PCR, and its TCRdb copy is limited to in-frame clones, with some not included. The V and J calls and the clone size are those of that table, but D and trimming were determined from the DNA. This sample has roughly 60,000 clones; about four fifths occur once, and the top ten carry around 9.6%. This sequence was found in a man at least 80 years old with COVID-19, enrolled during active disease. The sequencing input was peripheral blood.

The CDR3 region is CASTGRDTEAFF. For the CDR3, the DNA is TGTGCCAGTACCGGGAGGGACACTGAAGCTTTCTTT. The J gene is TRBJ1-1, the V gene TRBV19; D uncertain. CDR1 and CDR2 (germline): LNHDA, SQIVND (reference sequence). Between the trimmed V and J ends, which lost 7 bases and 3 bases, there was a span of 9 bases. The CDR3 covers 12 residues.